This entry concerns a single T cell receptor (beta chain). These data are taken from a study of blood T cell repertoires in COVID-19. Study as a whole: Donors in the United States, Italy and Spain gave samples during acute or convalescent COVID-19. Sample material is recorded as cDNA or gDNA derived from T cells, B-cell-depleted T cells, or PBMCs.

In the original analysis: Reference gene primer amplification gave nucleated cell count estimates. TCRdb's table, derived via immunoSEQ multiplex PCR, lists solely in-frame clones and lacks some. The V and J calls and clone size are taken from that table; D and trimming were inferred from the DNA. Of under 150,000 clones detected, 75% to 85% appear once; the ten largest clones hold 5%. Looked up from germline, CDR1 is SGDLS and CDR2 is YYNGEE. The CDR3 consists of 11 residues. With 2 bases removed from V and 8 bases from J, the gap between germline ends came to 6 bases. The material sequenced was peripheral blood. This sequence originates from a woman in her fifties or sixties with acute or convalescent COVID-19. The chain joins TRBV9 to TRBJ2-3; D remains unclear. CDR3 in DNA: TGTGCCAGCAGCGTTACCGGTACGCAGTATTTT. Translating gives CASSVTGTQYF.